Here is one T cell receptor (beta chain) with its context. A few counts support this clonotype. No antigen is known for it. The record has no base qualities; no much larger clone is one base away. This entry belongs to a study of human T cells and chemical hapten exposure (dated by TCRdb to the early 2020s). A note on the overall study: For sensitization, 2% DPC in acetone was applied to a roughly 2 cm by roughly 2 cm area of upper inner arm skin. For TCR sequencing, blood came from twenty-nine alopecia patients at anywhere from one to four time points (pre-sensitization, 2, 6 and 24 weeks). Alopecia areata with under or over 50% scalp involvement, alopecia totalis and alopecia universalis were represented in the patient cohort, which was mostly female. Libraries were pooled for sequencing, and per-sample TCR yields varied mainly because of small differences in library volumes within the pool. Patient blood was sampled pre-sensitization (week 0) and at 2, 6 and about 24 weeks after DPC sensitization. Peripheral blood TCR repertoire changes were tracked in vivo in alopecia patients during primary and secondary sensitization to the hapten diphenylcyclopropenone (DPC). Patch testing was performed on the upper back with Finn chambers containing 0.01% DPC, and the patch tests were scored after 6 days according to International Contact Dermatitis Research Group standards. Throughout the roughly 23-week study period, patients were also given weekly therapeutic DPC doses on the scalp. Points the paper makes about the study in general: Repeated subsampling changed both the strength of the expansion versus patch-test correlation and the threshold at which the correlation became significant. Compared with pre-sensitization or healthy control sets, expanded TCRs formed significantly more large CDR3 similarity clusters, which is consistent with antigen-driven responses. Patch test score correlated positively with the number of PT1 expanded TCRs, reaching significance at thresholds 8, 16 and 32 but not at 4. Because all patients had alopecia, a presumed autoimmune disease, the immune response of the patients might differ from that of healthy individuals. DPC sensitization did not change how many TCRs were above 1 in 1000 frequency, and no evidence was found of alterations in global repertoire structure.

According to the study, the label for this sample's time point signals: patch test 1, 2 weeks after DPC sensitization. The treatment or condition label of this sample denotes: therapeutic diphenylcyclopropenone sensitization with weekly scalp DPC. At each patch-test visit, blood was drawn before the patch test was applied. Patients were considered eligible if aged 18 to 70, diagnosed with alopecia and deemed suitable for DPC therapy, and patients were excluded if pregnant. Total RNA was isolated from unfractionated whole blood collected in Tempus Blood RNA tubes. Libraries were constructed by RACE. Sequencing took place on a NextSeq 500. During library preparation, unique molecular identifiers were attached to individual cDNA molecules so that TCRs could be counted quantitatively and reproducibly. Each blood RNA sample was used to sequence both TCR alpha and TCR beta chains. The published analysis was carried out like this. Samples had a median of 95,638 TCRs, with a range from roughly 20,000 to 690,600. The Decombinator software suite was used to annotate V, J and CDR3 in the TCR reads. For the PS versus PT1 abundance plots, all samples were subsampled to the same number of TCRs (28,000). Expanded TCRs were defined as absent before sensitization and observed at least eight times at the 2-week time point. TCRdb trimmed public reads at Q25 via fastp, called clones via MiXCR and kept in-frame beta chains. Each record represents a unique CDR3 protein, reported with the most common genes and DNA among its rows. The V and J calls, along with clone size, are taken from TCRdb and not from the paper's own processing. The sample records approximately 74,000 distinct CDR3 sequences, 32% of which are singletons. The ten largest clones capture about 10% of the sample.

From cysteine to phenylalanine, the CDR3 is 15 amino acids long. The DNA shown is the 45-base CDR3, in frame from base 1. The V end loses 2 bases and the J end loses 1 base, and a stretch of 11 bases separates them. CDR1 WSHSY and CDR2 SAAADI are derived from the germline V gene. Sequenced material: whole blood, taken in connection with sensitization to the hapten diphenylcyclopropenone (DPC). The receptor was isolated from a man aged 40-50 years with alopecia areata. Some clones in this sample may be carry-over from other donors' samples. This chain joins TRBV10-2 to TRBJ1-1; TRBD1 is possibly the D segment (5 matching bases). The CDR3 region: CASSETRQRNTEAFF. The DNA sequence is as follows: TGCGCCAGCAGTGAGACAAGACAGAGGAACACTGAAGCTTTCTTT.